A selection of T cell receptor beta chains follows, all from one sample in a study of T cells in Graves' hyperthyroidism and ophthalmopathy. One entry per CDR3 protein, called by TCRdb with MiXCR from the multiplex PCR reads. The table includes around 33,000 distinct CDR3 sequences, roughly 50% detected once. Sample: blood. The source is a woman aged 45-60 years with Graves' hyperthyroidism that later progressed to Graves' ophthalmopathy. Both conserved end residues are part of each CDR3. A D gene is named only where the DNA matches it firmly. The size field is filled for only some rows; it gives once, few, many or a size class.

v_call	clone_size	j_call	d_call	cdr3_aa	cdr3_nt
TRBV10-3	.	TRBJ1-2	TRBD1	CAISTGVDSDGYTF	TGTGCCATCAGCACAGGGGTAGATAGTGATGGCTACACCTTC
TRBV6-6	.	TRBJ2-3	TRBD2	CASSSGCTDTQYF	TGCGCCAGTTCTAGCGGGTGCACAGATACGCAGTATTTT
TRBV7-2	many	TRBJ2-5	.	CASSPQSGKETQYF	TGTGCCAGCAGCCCTCAGTCGGGAAAAGAGACCCAGTACTTC
TRBV7-2	.	TRBJ2-3	.	CASSFIHEQYF	TGTGCCAGCAGCTTCATTCATGAGCAGTATTTT
TRBV5-1	.	TRBJ2-7	TRBD2	CASSLRGLAGKGYEQYF	TGCGCCAGCAGCTTGAGGGGACTAGCGGGAAAGGGATACGAGCAGTACTTC
TRBV10-1	.	TRBJ1-2	.	CASSESSLGYTF	TGCGCCAGCAGTGAGTCATCCCTTGGCTACACCTTC
TRBV7-9	.	TRBJ2-3	TRBD1	CASALQQGDDTQYF	TGTGCCAGCGCATTACAACAGGGGGATGATACGCAGTATTTT
TRBV2	many	TRBJ1-1	.	CASSEALGQDTEAFF	TGTGCCAGCAGTGAAGCCTTGGGACAAGACACTGAAGCTTTCTTT
TRBV10-3	.	TRBJ1-6	.	CAISGTRDNSPLHF	TGTGCCATCAGTGGGACGAGGGATAATTCACCCCTCCACTTT
TRBV7-9	many	TRBJ2-7	TRBD2	CASSLPGRVSYEQYF	TGTGCCAGCAGCTTACCCGGGAGGGTGTCCTACGAGCAGTACTTC
TRBV4-1	.	TRBJ2-5	TRBD1	CASSPRQGRETQYF	TGCGCCAGCAGCCCAAGACAGGGGCGCGAGACCCAGTACTTC
TRBV11-2	.	TRBJ1-5	.	CASSPGTNQPQHF	TGTGCCAGCAGCCCAGGGACCAATCAGCCCCAGCATTTT
TRBV15	.	TRBJ2-7	TRBD2	CATSSYGLAGGYEQYF	TGTGCCACCAGCAGTTACGGACTAGCGGGGGGCTACGAGCAGTACTTC
TRBV29-1	.	TRBJ2-1	TRBD2	CSYGGSWSNEQFF	TGCAGCTACGGCGGGAGTTGGTCCAATGAGCAGTTCTTC
TRBV2	.	TRBJ2-5	.	CASSESGLGQPQYF	TGTGCCAGCAGTGAATCAGGGTTAGGGCAGCCCCAGTACTTC
TRBV20-1	.	TRBJ2-3	TRBD2	CSARPGTRSTDTQYF	TGCAGTGCTAGACCCGGGACTAGAAGCACAGATACGCAGTATTTT
TRBV11-3	.	TRBJ2-6	TRBD1	CASSWGLGQGGAGANGLTF	TGTGCCAGCAGCTGGGGACTGGGACAGGGAGGTGCTGGGGCTAACGGCCTGACTTTC
TRBV5-1	.	TRBJ1-5	.	CASRLQGAINQPQHF	TGCGCCAGCCGCTTGCAAGGGGCGATTAATCAGCCCCAGCATTTT
TRBV6-2/TRBV6-3	.	TRBJ1-2	TRBD1	CASSCAQGPHGYTF	TGTGCCAGCAGTTGCGCACAGGGGCCTCATGGCTACACCTTC
TRBV9	.	TRBJ1-4	.	CASSTGGAGEKLFF	TGTGCCAGCAGCACCGGGGGGGCCGGTGAAAAACTGTTTTTT
TRBV20-1	many	TRBJ2-7	TRBD2	CSAREGLAGGSHEQYF	TGCAGTGCTAGAGAGGGGCTAGCGGGAGGGTCCCACGAGCAGTACTTC
TRBV19	.	TRBJ1-2	.	CASSIAAGHTNYGYTF	TGTGCCAGTAGTATCGCAGCGGGACATACTAACTATGGCTACACCTTC
TRBV5-1	.	TRBJ2-7	TRBD1	CASSLARQGGQYF	TGCGCCAGCAGCTTGGCCAGACAGGGCGGGCAGTACTTC
TRBV29-1	medium-sized	TRBJ1-1	.	CSVGDTEAFF	TGCAGCGTTGGGGACACTGAAGCTTTCTTT
TRBV4-1	many	TRBJ2-7	.	CASSQGGSSYEQYF	TGCGCCAGCAGCCAGGGCGGAAGCTCCTACGAGCAGTACTTC
TRBV9	few	TRBJ2-1	.	CASSVDFNEQFF	TGTGCCAGCAGCGTTGACTTCAATGAGCAGTTCTTC
TRBV7-2	.	TRBJ2-7	.	CASSPRGRYEQYF	TGTGCCAGCAGCCCGCGGGGTAGGTACGAGCAGTACTTC
TRBV4-3	many	TRBJ2-7	TRBD2	CASSRNLAGGPHEQYF	TGCGCCAGCAGCCGTAACCTAGCGGGAGGGCCCCACGAGCAGTACTTC
TRBV9	many	TRBJ1-6	.	CASSTGTPNNSPLHF	TGTGCCAGCAGCACCGGGACCCCGAATAATTCACCCCTCCACTTT
TRBV2	.	TRBJ1-2	.	CASSDNLQGVRTF	TGTGCCAGCAGTGACAACCTACAGGGAGTGAGGACCTTC
TRBV12-3/TRBV12-4	many	TRBJ2-7	.	CASSPARGLSYEQYF	TGTGCCAGCAGCCCAGCCAGGGGACTTTCCTACGAGCAGTACTTC
TRBV9	.	TRBJ2-6	TRBD1	CASGPRQGLANVLTF	TGTGCCAGCGGCCCGAGACAGGGTTTAGCCAACGTCCTGACTTTT
TRBV18	.	TRBJ1-5	.	CASSPTGGPRPQHF	TGTGCCAGCTCACCTACTGGGGGCCCACGGCCCCAGCATTTT
TRBV19	.	TRBJ2-7	TRBD2	CATRAGGFSYEQYF	TGTGCCACCCGAGCGGGAGGGTTCTCCTACGAGCAGTACTTC
TRBV20-1	few	TRBJ2-1	TRBD1	CSASHRGPTDTQFF	TGCAGTGCTAGCCACAGGGGGCCCACAGATACGCAGTTCTTC
TRBV20-1	medium-sized	TRBJ2-7	.	CSARDIGRNYEQYF	TGCAGTGCTAGAGATATCGGCAGGAACTACGAGCAGTACTTC
TRBV19	many	TRBJ1-4	.	CASSIPLVLGSTNEKLFF	TGTGCCAGTAGTATTCCCCTCGTACTCGGTTCAACTAATGAAAAACTGTTTTTT
TRBV29-1	.	TRBJ2-7	.	CSVESPRDKVYF	TGCAGCGTTGAATCACCTAGGGACAAGGTGTACTTC
TRBV29-1	medium-sized	TRBJ2-7	.	CSAWRGGEQYF	TGCAGCGCTTGGAGGGGCGGCGAGCAGTACTTC
TRBV7-2	medium-sized	TRBJ1-2	TRBD1	CASTYRTGGDYGYTF	TGTGCCAGCACCTACAGGACAGGGGGCGACTATGGCTACACCTTC
TRBV7-7	medium-sized	TRBJ2-5	TRBD2	CASSLNSAGAVETQYF	TGTGCTAGCAGCTTAAACTCAGCGGGAGCCGTGGAGACCCAGTACTTC
TRBV19	once	TRBJ2-1	.	CASSITRERNEQFF	TGTGCCAGTAGTATTACACGGGAGCGAAATGAGCAGTTCTTC
TRBV5-1	.	TRBJ2-1	.	CASSLGTSNEQFF	TGCGCCAGCAGCTTGGGGACGAGCAATGAGCAGTTCTTC
TRBV7-3	medium-sized	TRBJ2-1	TRBD1	CASSSTGDEQFF	TGTGCCAGCAGCTCGACAGGGGATGAGCAGTTCTTC
TRBV28	many	TRBJ2-1	.	CASSSPTGSREEQFF	TGTGCCAGCAGTTCGCCGACAGGATCCCGAGAGGAGCAGTTCTTC
TRBV6-1	.	TRBJ1-5	.	CASSESGLGEHF	TGTGCCAGCAGTGAGTCGGGGCTGGGTGAGCATTTT
TRBV9	many	TRBJ2-7	TRBD1	CASSVGAGTAGREQYF	TGTGCCAGCAGCGTAGGGGCCGGGACAGCCGGGCGCGAGCAGTACTTC
TRBV6-5	many	TRBJ1-1	TRBD1	CASSYSSQGGALSEAFF	TGTGCCAGCAGTTACTCGTCCCAGGGGGGAGCCTTATCTGAAGCTTTCTTT
TRBV5-1	.	TRBJ2-3	.	CASSWASDAQYF	TGCGCCAGCAGCTGGGCTAGCGATGCGCAGTATTTT
TRBV25-1	medium-sized	TRBJ2-7	.	CASSQYVGETYEQYF	TGTGCCAGCAGTCAGTATGTCGGAGAGACTTACGAGCAGTACTTC
TRBV14	many	TRBJ2-3	.	CASSQAKVGGRTDTQYF	TGTGCCAGCAGCCAAGCTAAAGTGGGAGGAAGGACAGATACGCAGTATTTT
TRBV19	once	TRBJ2-1	TRBD2	CASSIAGEAYNEQFF	TGTGCCAGTAGTATTGCGGGGGAGGCCTACAATGAGCAGTTCTTC
TRBV2	medium-sized	TRBJ2-7	TRBD2	CASSVTSGSTYEQYF	TGTGCCAGCAGTGTCACTAGCGGGAGTACCTACGAGCAGTACTTC
TRBV18	.	TRBJ2-1	TRBD2	CASSPLAGNNEQFF	TGTGCCAGCTCACCTTTAGCGGGCAACAATGAGCAGTTCTTC
TRBV5-6	once	TRBJ2-5	.	CASSLPPRETQYF	TGTGCCAGCAGCTTGCCTCCAAGAGAGACCCAGTACTTC